This T cell receptor (beta chain) was sequenced during a study of T cells in Graves' hyperthyroidism and ophthalmopathy. Findings of the study overall: Ophthalmopathy and stable hyperthyroidism were told apart by a 13 V-J model. Blood also showed most of the thyroid clonotypes that were expanded above 0.001.

The CDR3 regions of TCR beta were amplified from RNA transcripts. HTBI primers were the set used in a first-round RT-PCR of the TCR CDR3. TCRdb reprocessed the multiplex PCR reads with MiXCR, giving one entry per CDR3 protein. This table holds about 98,000 distinct CDR3 sequences, 35% to 45% found once. A word on this clonotype: Its matching antigen is unknown.

This CDR3 comprises 13 residues. V gave up 5 bases and J gave up 7 bases; unmatched junction bases: 7. Looked up from germline, CDR1 is MNHNS and CDR2 is SASEGT. Participants, patients aged 18 to 65, had newly diagnosed hyperthyroidism with a duration under 2 months. The sequenced sample consisted of peripheral blood or thyroid tissue (not recorded which). This chain uses TRBV6-1 with TRBJ2-7; 8 nucleotides match TRBD1. The receptor's source is a woman in her twenties or thirties with Graves' hyperthyroidism. CDR3 nucleotides: TGTGCCAGCAGTCAAGACAGGGGTGGGGAGCAGTACTTC. Protein sequence: CASSQDRGGEQYF.